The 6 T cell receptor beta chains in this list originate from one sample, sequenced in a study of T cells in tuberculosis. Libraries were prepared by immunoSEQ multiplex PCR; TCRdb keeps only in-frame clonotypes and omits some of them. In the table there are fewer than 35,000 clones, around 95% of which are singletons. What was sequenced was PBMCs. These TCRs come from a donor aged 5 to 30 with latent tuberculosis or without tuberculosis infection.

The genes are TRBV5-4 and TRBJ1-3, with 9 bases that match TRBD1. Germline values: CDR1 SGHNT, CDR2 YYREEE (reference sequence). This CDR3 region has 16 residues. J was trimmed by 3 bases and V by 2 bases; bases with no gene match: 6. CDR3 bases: TGTGCCAGCAGCTTCGGGGGACAGGGAAGTGGAAACACCATATATTTT. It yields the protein CASSFGGQGSGNTIYF.

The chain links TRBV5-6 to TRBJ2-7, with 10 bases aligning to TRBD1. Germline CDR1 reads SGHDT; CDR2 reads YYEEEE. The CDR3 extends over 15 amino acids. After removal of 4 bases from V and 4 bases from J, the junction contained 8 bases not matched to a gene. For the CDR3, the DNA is TGTGCCAGCAGCCACAGACAGGGGGCGCGGTACGAGCAGTACTTC. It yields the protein CASSHRQGARYEQYF.

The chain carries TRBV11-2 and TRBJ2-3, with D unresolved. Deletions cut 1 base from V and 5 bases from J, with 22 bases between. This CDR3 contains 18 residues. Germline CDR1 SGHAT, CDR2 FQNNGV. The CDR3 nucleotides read TGTGCCAGCAGCTTAGGACCCCGACACCGCTCGCAGGTAGATACGCAGTATTTT. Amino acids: CASSLGPRHRSQVDTQYF.

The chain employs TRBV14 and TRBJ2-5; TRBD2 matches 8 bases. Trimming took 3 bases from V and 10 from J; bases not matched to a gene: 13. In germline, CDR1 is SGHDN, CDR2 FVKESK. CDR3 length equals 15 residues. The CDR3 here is CASSQHPSGSLDQYF. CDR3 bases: TGTGCCAGCAGCCAGCATCCCAGCGGGAGTCTCGACCAGTACTTC.

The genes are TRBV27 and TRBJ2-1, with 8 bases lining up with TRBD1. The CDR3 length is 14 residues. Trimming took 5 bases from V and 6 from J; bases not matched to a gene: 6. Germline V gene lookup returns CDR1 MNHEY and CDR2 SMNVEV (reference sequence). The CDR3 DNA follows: TGTGCCAGCAGTCTATTGACAGGGGTCAATGAGCAGTTCTTC. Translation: CASSLLTGVNEQFF.

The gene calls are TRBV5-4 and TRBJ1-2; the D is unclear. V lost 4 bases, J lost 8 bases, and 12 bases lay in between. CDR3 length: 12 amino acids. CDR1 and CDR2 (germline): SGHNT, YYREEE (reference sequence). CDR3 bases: TGTGCCAGCAGCCCCCACGATCTAGGCTACACCTTC. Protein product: CASSPHDLGYTF. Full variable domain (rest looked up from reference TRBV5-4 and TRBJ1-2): ETGVTQSPTHLIKTRGQQVTLRCSSQSGHNTVSWYQQALGQGPQFIFQYYREEENGRGNFPPRFSGLQFPNYSSELNVNALELDDSALYLCASSPHDLGYTFGSGTRLTVV.